This T cell receptor beta chain is drawn from a study of cytomegalovirus exposure and HLA in healthy donors. Repertoires were generated with immunoSEQ multiplex PCR, while TCRdb's copy carries only in-frame clones and drops some. The sample lists a few hundred thousand clones, 75% to 90% seen once, with around 0.8% in the top ten. From germline, CDR1 is SGHNT and CDR2 YYREEE (reference sequence). The CDR3 runs to 18 residues. The ends lost 2 bases at V and 2 bases at J; junction bases unmatched: 9. Separation from the roughly 690-subject first cohort characterized the roughly 110-subject validation cohort, to which the donors belonged. The study's findings and limits: Later, an analysis found that TCR clusters from the first cohort tended to co-occur in the 90 to 150 validation repertoires. TCR beta chains numbering roughly 150 were designated cytomegalovirus-associated.

Of note for this clone: Antigen specificity is unknown.

What was sequenced was PBMCs. The V call is TRBV5-4, the J call TRBJ2-6; 8 nucleotides align to TRBD1. This TCR was sampled from a woman between 18 and 30 years old in good health and CMV-seronegative. CDR3 amino acids: CASSLIGQGLAGANVLTF. The CDR3 coding sequence is TGTGCCAGCAGCTTAATAGGACAGGGTCTCGCTGGGGCCAACGTCCTGACTTTC.